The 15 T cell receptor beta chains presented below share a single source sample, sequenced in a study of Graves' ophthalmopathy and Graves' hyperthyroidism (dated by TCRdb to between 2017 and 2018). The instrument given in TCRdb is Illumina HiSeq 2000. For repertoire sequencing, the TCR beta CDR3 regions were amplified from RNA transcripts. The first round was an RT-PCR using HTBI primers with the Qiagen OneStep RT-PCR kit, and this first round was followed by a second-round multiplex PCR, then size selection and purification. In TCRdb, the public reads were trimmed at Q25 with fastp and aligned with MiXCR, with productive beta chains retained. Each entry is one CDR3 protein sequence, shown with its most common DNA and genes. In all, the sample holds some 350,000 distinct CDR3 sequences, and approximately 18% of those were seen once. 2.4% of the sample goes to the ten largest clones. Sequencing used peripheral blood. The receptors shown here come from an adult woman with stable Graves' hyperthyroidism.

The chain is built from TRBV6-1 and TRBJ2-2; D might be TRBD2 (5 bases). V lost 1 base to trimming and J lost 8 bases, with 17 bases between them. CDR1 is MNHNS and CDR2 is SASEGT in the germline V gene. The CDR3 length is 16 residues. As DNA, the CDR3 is TGTGCCAGCAGTGAAGGCGGCACGGGGTACGAAGGGGAGCTGTTTTTT. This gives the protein CASSEGGTGYEGELFF.

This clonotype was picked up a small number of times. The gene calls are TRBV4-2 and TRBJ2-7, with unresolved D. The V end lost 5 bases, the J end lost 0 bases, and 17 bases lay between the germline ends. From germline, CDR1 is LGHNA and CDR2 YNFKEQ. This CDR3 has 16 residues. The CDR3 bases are TGTGCCAGCAGCACCCGGACCCAGATCAGCTCCTACGAGCAGTACTTC. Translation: CASSTRTQISSYEQYF.

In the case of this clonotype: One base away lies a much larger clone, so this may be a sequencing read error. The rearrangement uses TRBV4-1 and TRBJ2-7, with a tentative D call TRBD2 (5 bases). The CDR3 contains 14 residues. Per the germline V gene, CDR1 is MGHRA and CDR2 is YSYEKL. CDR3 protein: CASSQDLGGSELYF. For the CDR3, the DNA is TGCGCCAGCAGCCAAGATTTAGGAGGTAGCGAGCTGTACTTC.

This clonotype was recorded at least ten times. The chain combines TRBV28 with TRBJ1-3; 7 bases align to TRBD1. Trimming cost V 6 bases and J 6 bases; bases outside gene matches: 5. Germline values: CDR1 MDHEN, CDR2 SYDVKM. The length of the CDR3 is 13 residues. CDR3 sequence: CASRETGKNTIYF. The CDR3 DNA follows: TGTGCCAGCAGAGAGACAGGGAAAAACACCATATATTTT.

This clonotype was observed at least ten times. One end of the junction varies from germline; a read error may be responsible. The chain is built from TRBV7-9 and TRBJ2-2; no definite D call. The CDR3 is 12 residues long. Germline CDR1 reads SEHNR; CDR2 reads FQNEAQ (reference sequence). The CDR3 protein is CASTLGHGELFF. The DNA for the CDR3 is TGTGCCAGCACCTTAGGTCACGGGGAGCTGTTTTTT.

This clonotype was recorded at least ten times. CDR3 sequence (DNA): TGTGCCAGTAGTATTTCCGAATCCTATGGCTACACCTTC. It translates to CASSISESYGYTF. V and J are TRBV19 and TRBJ1-2; D call uncertain. The CDR3 has 13 residues. Germline V gives CDR1 LNHDA, CDR2 SQIVND (reference sequence). The V end lost 3 bases, the J end lost 4 bases, and 9 bases lay between the germline ends.

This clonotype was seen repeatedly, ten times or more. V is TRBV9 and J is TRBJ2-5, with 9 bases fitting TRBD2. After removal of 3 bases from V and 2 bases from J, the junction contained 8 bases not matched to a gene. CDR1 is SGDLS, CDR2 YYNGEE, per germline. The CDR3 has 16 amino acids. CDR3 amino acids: CASSAPTSGSQETQYF. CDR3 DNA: TGTGCCAGCAGCGCTCCGACTAGCGGCTCTCAAGAGACCCAGTACTTC.

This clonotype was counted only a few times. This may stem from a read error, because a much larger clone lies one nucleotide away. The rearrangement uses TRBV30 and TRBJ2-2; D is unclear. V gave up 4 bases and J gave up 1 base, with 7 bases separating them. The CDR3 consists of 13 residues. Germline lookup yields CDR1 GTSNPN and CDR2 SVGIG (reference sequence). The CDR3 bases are TGTGCCTGGAAGCAGCTGAACACCGGGGAGCTGTTTTTT. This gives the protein CAWKQLNTGELFF.

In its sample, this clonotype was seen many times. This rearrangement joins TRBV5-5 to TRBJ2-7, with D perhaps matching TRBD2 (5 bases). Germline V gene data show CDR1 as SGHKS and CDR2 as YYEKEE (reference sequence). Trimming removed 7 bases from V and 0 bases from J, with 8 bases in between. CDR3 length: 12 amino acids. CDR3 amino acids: CASGLLSYEQYF. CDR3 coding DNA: TGTGCCAGCGGACTCCTCTCCTACGAGCAGTACTTC.

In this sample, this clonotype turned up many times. CDR3 amino acids: CASSFDLVETQYF. The CDR3 bases are TGTGCCAGCAGCTTTGACTTGGTAGAGACCCAGTACTTC. This sequence joins TRBV11-2 and TRBJ2-5; D not certain. Germline V CDR1 and CDR2: SGHAT, FQNNGV. The CDR3 extends over 13 amino acids. Trimming pared 3 bases from V and 4 bases from J, leaving 9 bases between.

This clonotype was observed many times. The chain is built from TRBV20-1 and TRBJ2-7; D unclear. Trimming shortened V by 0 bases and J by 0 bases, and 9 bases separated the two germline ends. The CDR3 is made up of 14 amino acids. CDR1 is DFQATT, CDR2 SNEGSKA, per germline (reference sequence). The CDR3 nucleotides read TGCAGTGCTAGAGATCTTCCAAACTCCTACGAGCAGTACTTC. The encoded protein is CSARDLPNSYEQYF.

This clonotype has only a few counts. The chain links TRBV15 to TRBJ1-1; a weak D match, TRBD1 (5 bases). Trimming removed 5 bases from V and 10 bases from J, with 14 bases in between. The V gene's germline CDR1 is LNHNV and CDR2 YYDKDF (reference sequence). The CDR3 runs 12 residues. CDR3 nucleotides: TGTGCCACCAGCGGAAAATACCAGGGAGCTTTCTTT. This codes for CATSGKYQGAFF.

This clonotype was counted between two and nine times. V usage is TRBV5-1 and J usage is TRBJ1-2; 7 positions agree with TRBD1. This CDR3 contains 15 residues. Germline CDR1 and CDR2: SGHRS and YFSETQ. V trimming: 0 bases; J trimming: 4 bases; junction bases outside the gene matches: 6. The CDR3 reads CASSLGPGDSYGYTF. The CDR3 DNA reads TGCGCCAGCAGCTTGGGACCCGGGGACAGCTATGGCTACACCTTC.

The CDR3 loop reads CASSLGTSGSETQYF. The CDR3 nucleotides are TGCGCCAGCAGCTTGGGGACTAGCGGGAGTGAGACCCAGTACTTC. The chain combines TRBV5-1 with TRBJ2-5; 13 nucleotides align to TRBD2. The CDR3 is 15 amino acids. Losses at the gene ends were 0 bases for V and 5 bases for J; bases not matched to a gene: 1. Germline assignment: CDR1 SGHRS and CDR2 YFSETQ.

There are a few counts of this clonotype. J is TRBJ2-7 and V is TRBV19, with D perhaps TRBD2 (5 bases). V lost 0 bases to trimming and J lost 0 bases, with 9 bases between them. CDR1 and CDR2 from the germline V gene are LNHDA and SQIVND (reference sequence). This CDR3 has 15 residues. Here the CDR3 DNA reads TGTGCCAGTAGTATAGATCGGGGAGTCTCCTACGAGCAGTACTTC. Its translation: CASSIDRGVSYEQYF.